This is a list of T cell receptor beta chains from one sample in a study of T cell responses to AZD1222 COVID-19 vaccine. The table came from immunoSEQ multiplex PCR; TCRdb's copy has only in-frame clones and leaves some out. The sample has about 150,000 clones, roughly 90% seen once; the top ten hold over 1.2%. The sample here was peripheral blood, taken 28 days after the second AZD1222 dose. The receptors originated from an adult who received the AZD1222 COVID-19 vaccine. The CDR3 runs from the conserved cysteine through the conserved F or W. D genes are given only for firm matches. Expanded clones get a size class; other rows say once, few or many, or leave the size out.

NA,NA,TRBJ2-2,TRBV7-3,CASSLIMNTGELFF,TGTGCCAGCAGCTTAATAATGAACACCGGGGAGCTGTTTTTT
TRBD1,NA,TRBJ1-2,TRBV10-3,CAISESPGQGKIDGYTF,TGTGCCATCAGTGAGTCGCCGGGACAGGGAAAGATCGACGGCTACACCTTC
NA,NA,TRBJ1-6,TRBV19,CASSFGTSSYNSPLHF,TGTGCCAGTAGCTTCGGGACTTCGTCTTATAATTCACCCCTCCACTTT
NA,NA,TRBJ2-1,TRBV14,CASSQDLGWSEQFF,TGTGCCAGCAGCCAAGATTTGGGATGGTCGGAGCAGTTCTTC
NA,once,TRBJ1-1,TRBV2,CASTRDGNTEAFF,TGTGCCAGCACCCGGGACGGGAACACTGAAGCTTTCTTT
NA,NA,TRBJ1-2,TRBV6-5,CASSYDGGGYTF,TGTGCCAGCAGTTACGACGGGGGCGGCTACACCTTC
NA,NA,TRBJ1-3,TRBV30,CAWSVMLSGNTIYF,TGTGCCTGGAGTGTAATGCTCTCTGGAAACACCATATATTTT
NA,NA,TRBJ2-7,TRBV6-5,CASSQTGGGDAQYF,TGTGCCAGCAGCCAGACAGGTGGGGGGGACGCGCAGTACTTC
NA,few,TRBJ2-5,TRBV28,CASSHEETQYF,TGTGCCAGCTCACACGAAGAGACCCAGTACTTC
TRBD1,NA,TRBJ2-2,TRBV27,CASSPRQGYHGELFF,TGTGCCAGCAGTCCCAGACAGGGGTATCACGGGGAGCTGTTTTTT
TRBD1,NA,TRBJ2-7,TRBV7-3,CASSAQGGYEQYF,TGTGCCAGCAGCGCACAGGGGGGATACGAGCAGTACTTC
NA,NA,TRBJ2-2,TRBV19,CASSTGSTGELFF,TGTGCCAGTAGTACGGGGTCCACCGGGGAGCTGTTTTTT
NA,NA,TRBJ1-6,TRBV5-1,CASSLDRGNSPLHF,TGCGCCAGCAGCTTGGATAGGGGGAATTCACCCCTCCACTTT
NA,NA,TRBJ2-7,TRBV24-1,CATSDFTAPYEQYF,TGTGCCACCAGTGATTTTACGGCCCCCTACGAGCAGTACTTC
NA,NA,TRBJ1-3,TRBV9,CASRGTLGNTIYF,TGTGCCAGCAGAGGGACACTAGGAAACACCATATATTTT
NA,NA,TRBJ2-1,TRBV19,CASRGGTGAYNEQFF,TGTGCCAGTAGGGGAGGGACAGGAGCCTACAATGAGCAGTTCTTC
NA,NA,TRBJ1-1,TRBV4-1,CASSQDFEAFF,TGCGCCAGCAGCCAAGATTTCGAAGCTTTCTTT
NA,NA,TRBJ1-1,TRBV2,CASSEARENTEAFF,TGTGCCAGCAGTGAAGCGCGAGAGAACACTGAAGCTTTCTTT
NA,NA,TRBJ2-4,TRBV30,CAWIATEWGGGIQYF,TGTGCCTGGATTGCAACCGAGTGGGGAGGCGGCATTCAGTACTTC
NA,NA,TRBJ2-1,TRBV7-3,CASSSTGTSEQFF,TGTGCCAGCAGCTCAACCGGGACCAGCGAGCAGTTCTTC
NA,NA,TRBJ1-1,TRBV5-1,CASSPTGGIEAFF,TGCGCCAGCAGCCCGACAGGCGGAATTGAAGCTTTCTTT
NA,NA,TRBJ2-1,TRBV7-2,CASSLITDEQFF,TGTGCCAGCAGCTTGATCACAGATGAGCAGTTCTTC
TRBD2,NA,TRBJ2-2,TRBV5-1,CASSLNLAGRTGELFF,TGCGCCAGCAGCTTGAATCTAGCGGGGCGGACCGGGGAGCTGTTTTTT
NA,NA,TRBJ1-5,TRBV1,CTSSSWVHSNQPQHF,TGCACCAGCAGCTCTTGGGTCCATAGCAATCAGCCCCAGCATTTT
NA,NA,TRBJ2-7,TRBV7-9,CASSLEASSYEQYF,TGTGCCAGCAGCTTAGAAGCGAGCTCCTACGAGCAGTACTTC
TRBD2,once,TRBJ2-7,TRBV7-6,CASSIKVSGTSHEQYF,TGTGCCAGCAGCATTAAAGTTAGCGGGACCTCCCACGAGCAGTACTTC
NA,NA,TRBJ2-5,TRBV5-4,CASSLEGRIPPQYF,TGTGCCAGCAGCTTGGAGGGGCGGATTCCCCCCCAGTACTTC
NA,once,TRBJ2-1,TRBV29-1,CSVYGGGIPYNEQFF,TGCAGCGTTTATGGGGGAGGCATACCCTACAATGAGCAGTTCTTC
NA,NA,TRBJ1-6,TRBV12-3/TRBV12-4,CASSLTENSPLHF,TGTGCCAGCAGTTTAACAGAGAATTCACCCCTCCACTTT
NA,NA,TRBJ1-3,TRBV28,CASSLGPGSGNTIYF,TGTGCCAGCAGTTTAGGTCCCGGCTCTGGAAACACCATATATTTT
NA,NA,TRBJ2-7,TRBV12-3/TRBV12-4,CASRKTGYYEQYF,TGTGCCAGCAGAAAAACAGGGTACTACGAGCAGTACTTC
TRBD1,NA,TRBJ2-7,TRBV28,CASRPGQGARILQQYF,TGTGCCAGCAGGCCAGGACAGGGGGCGCGGATTCTGCAGCAGTACTTC